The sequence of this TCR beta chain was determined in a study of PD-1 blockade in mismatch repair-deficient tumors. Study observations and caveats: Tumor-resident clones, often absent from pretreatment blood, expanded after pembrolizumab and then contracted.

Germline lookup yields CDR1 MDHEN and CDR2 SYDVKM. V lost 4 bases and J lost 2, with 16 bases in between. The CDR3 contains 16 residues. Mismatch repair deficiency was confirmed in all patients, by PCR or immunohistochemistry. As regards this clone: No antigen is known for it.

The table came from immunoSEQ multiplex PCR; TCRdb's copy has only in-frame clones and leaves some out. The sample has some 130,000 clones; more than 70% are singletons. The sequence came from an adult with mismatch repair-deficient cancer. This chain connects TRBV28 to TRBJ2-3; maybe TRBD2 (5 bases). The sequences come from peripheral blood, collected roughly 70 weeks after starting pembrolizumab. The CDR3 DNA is TGTGCCAGCAGTTCTCCTTTCGGGGAGCACACAGATACGCAGTATTTT. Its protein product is CASSSPFGEHTDTQYF.